These 10 T cell receptor beta chains were all obtained from the same sample, sequenced in a study of T cell changes during pregnancy in multiple sclerosis. Data came from immunoSEQ multiplex PCR; TCRdb stores just in-frame clones and leaves some out. The table records 25,000 to 35,000 clones, about nine tenths of them present only once. The sequenced sample was CD8+ T cells from peripheral blood mononuclear cells, obtained in the first trimester of pregnancy. The receptor set was obtained from a female donor with multiple sclerosis, enrolled in a pregnancy study.

This chain uses TRBV27 with TRBJ2-5; maybe TRBD2 (5 bases). This CDR3 spans 12 amino acids. Trimming pared 3 bases from V and 5 bases from J, leaving 7 bases between. In germline, CDR1 is MNHEY, CDR2 SMNVEV (reference sequence). CDR3 protein: CASSFGGETQYF. CDR3 coding DNA: TGTGCCAGCAGTTTTGGCGGGGAGACCCAGTACTTC.

This clone was recorded once. This chain connects TRBV9 to TRBJ2-1; a possible D gene is TRBD2 (6 bases). The CDR3 length is 14 residues. CDR1 and CDR2 from the germline V gene are SGDLS and YYNGEE. Trimming left V 3 bases short and J 8 bases short, with 15 bases between. This chain's CDR3 is CASSDGLLVDEQFF. In DNA form, the CDR3 reads TGTGCCAGCAGCGACGGACTACTGGTAGATGAGCAGTTCTTC.

The J gene is TRBJ2-7, the V gene TRBV25-1; D remains unclear. This CDR3 has 12 amino acids. The germline V and J ends were trimmed by 4 bases and 3 bases, with 7 bases remaining between them. Germline values: CDR1 MGHDK, CDR2 SYGVNS. CDR3 sequence reads: CASSATVYEQYF. CDR3 bases: TGTGCCAGCAGTGCCACAGTCTACGAGCAGTACTTC.

The rearrangement joins TRBV7-2 to TRBJ1-4; 8 nucleotides align to TRBD1. Germline V CDR1 and CDR2: SGHTA, FQGNSA. J lost 7 bases, V lost 3 bases, and 4 bases had no gene match. CDR3 length equals 14 residues. The DNA of the CDR3 is TGTGCCAGCAGCTTGGCAGGGGGCAGTGAAAAACTGTTTTTT. Translating it yields CASSLAGGSEKLFF.

This clone was counted a single time. In DNA, the CDR3 is TGTGCCAGCAGCTTGTGGCAGAACTCTGGGGCCAACGTCCTGACTTTC. Translation: CASSLWQNSGANVLTF. The J gene is TRBJ2-6, the V gene TRBV5-6; D is uncertain. The V gene's germline CDR1 is SGHDT and CDR2 YYEEEE. V lost 1 base to trimming and J lost 0 bases, with 8 bases between them. This CDR3 is 16 amino acids long.

The rearrangement joins TRBV5-5 to TRBJ2-7; D gene unclear. The CDR3 is 14 amino acids. Germline V lookup: CDR1 SGHKS, CDR2 YYEKEE (reference sequence). The V gene lost 1 base and the J gene lost 2 bases, with 10 bases spanning the gap. CDR3 sequence: CASSLFESTYEQYF. The CDR3 DNA follows: TGTGCCAGCAGCTTGTTCGAGAGTACCTACGAGCAGTACTTC. Based on the CDR3 plus reference TRBV5-5 and TRBJ2-7, the full variable domain is DAGVTQSPTHLIKTRGQQVTLRCSPISGHKSVSWYQQVLGQGPQFIFQYYEKEERGRGNFPDRFSARQFPNYSSELNVNALLLGDSALYLCASSLFESTYEQYFGPGTRLTVT.

J is TRBJ1-3 and V is TRBV11-3; no clear D gene. CDR1 is SGHNT and CDR2 is YENEEA in the germline V gene. V lost 5 bases to trimming and J lost 0 bases, with 8 bases between them. CDR3 length equals 14 residues. This CDR3 is CASSAPNSGNTIYF. DNA of the CDR3: TGTGCCAGCAGCGCCCCTAACTCTGGAAACACCATATATTTT.

The rearrangement joins TRBV5-4 to TRBJ2-3, with 15 bases matching TRBD2. The CDR3 totals 17 residues. Germline assignment: CDR1 SGHNT and CDR2 YYREEE (reference sequence). Unmatched junction bases numbered 8, after V lost 5 bases and J lost 4 bases. The CDR3 DNA follows: TGTGCCAGCAGACCTAATGGACTAGCGGGAGGGCCAGATACGCAGTATTTT. As protein: CASRPNGLAGGPDTQYF. The variable domain in full, completed from reference TRBV5-4 and TRBJ2-3, reads ETGVTQSPTHLIKTRGQQVTLRCSSQSGHNTVSWYQQALGQGPQFIFQYYREEENGRGNFPPRFSGLQFPNYSSELNVNALELDDSALYLCASRPNGLAGGPDTQYFGPGTRLTVL.

J is TRBJ2-7 and V is TRBV10-3; possibly TRBD2 for D (6 bases). In germline, CDR1 is ENHRY, CDR2 SYGVKD. The CDR3 spans 18 residues. Trimming removed 0 bases at V and 0 bases at J, with 18 bases between. The CDR3 region is CAISESGLRAGSSYEQYF. CDR3 in DNA: TGTGCCATCAGTGAGTCGGGACTCCGGGCCGGGAGCTCCTACGAGCAGTACTTC.

This clone was picked up one time. V and J are TRBV6-4 and TRBJ2-2, with 8 bases that match TRBD2. The CDR3 length is 15 residues. The junction had 4 bases not matched to a gene; V was cut back by 2 bases and J by 5 bases. The germline gives CDR1 MRHNA, CDR2 SNTAGT. As DNA, the CDR3 is TGTGCCAGCAGTGACCTGTCGGGGGGGACCGGGGAGCTGTTTTTT. Residues: CASSDLSGGTGELFF.